These 5 T cell receptor beta chains share one sample of origin, sequenced in a study of T-cell reconstitution after alpha-beta-depleted transplantation in children. Library preparation (for TCRbeta) was performed with unique molecular identifiers. TCRdb passed the PCR reads through MiXCR, listing each CDR3 protein once. The repertoire includes roughly 120,000 distinct CDR3 sequences, roughly 23% of them detected once, and about 10% sits in the top ten. Specimen: PBMCs, mostly from graft donor cells, collected 180 days after TCRalphabeta/CD19-depleted stem cell transplant. The receptors come from a male patient between 2 and 15 years old who had a stem cell transplant for chronic granulomatous disease, so the T cells may come from the graft donor.

At least ten counts were recorded for this clonotype. The V gene is TRBV20-1, the J gene TRBJ1-1; 7 bases align to TRBD1. V dropped 5 bases and J dropped 4; count of bases not matched to a gene: 10. From germline, CDR1 is DFQATT and CDR2 SNEGSKA (reference sequence). This CDR3 has 14 amino acids. CDR3 DNA sequence: TGCAGTGCTCCAGGGGAGGGGGCGATCACTGAAGCTTTCTTT. Translated, it gives CSAPGEGAITEAFF.

This clonotype was observed at least ten times. The chain links TRBV9 to TRBJ2-7; D gene unclear. CDR3 length: 13 amino acids. Deletions cut 0 bases from V and 2 bases from J, with 6 bases between. Germline values: CDR1 SGDLS, CDR2 YYNGEE. CDR3 coding DNA: TGTGCCAGCAGCGTAGGACTGACCTACGAGCAGTACTTC. Its translation: CASSVGLTYEQYF.

This clonotype was counted at least ten times. The chain has TRBV10-3 and TRBJ2-4; D uncertain. V shed 4 bases and J shed 0 bases, with 16 bases lying between them. Germline CDR1 reads ENHRY; CDR2 reads SYGVKD. There are 17 residues in the CDR3. The CDR3 sequence: CAISARTEELAKNIQYF. The CDR3, as DNA: TGTGCCATCAGTGCCAGAACGGAAGAGTTAGCCAAAAACATTCAGTACTTC.

This clonotype was seen repeatedly, ten times or more. The V gene is TRBV5-1, the J gene TRBJ2-3; tentative D call: TRBD1 (6 bases). From germline, CDR1 is SGHRS and CDR2 YFSETQ. The germline V and J ends were trimmed by 4 bases and 1 base, with 22 bases remaining between them. The CDR3 runs to 18 residues. The CDR3 is CASSTLPLRQVGTDTQYF. CDR3 bases: TGCGCCAGCAGCACCTTACCCCTTCGACAGGTTGGCACAGATACGCAGTATTTT.

As to this clonotype: A much larger clone lies a single base off, so this may be a read error. The rearrangement joins TRBV20-1 to TRBJ2-1; TRBD1 is a possible D gene (6 bases). Germline CDR1 is DFQATT and CDR2 is SNEGSKA (reference sequence). This CDR3 region has 14 residues. The DNA for the CDR3 is TGCAGTGCGGGGGCAAGGAGCTCCCACAATGAGCAGTTCTTC. Translation: CSAGARSSHNEQFF.